The rows below give T cell receptor beta chains drawn from one sample of a study of T cells in Graves' hyperthyroidism and ophthalmopathy. TCRdb ran MiXCR on the multiplex PCR reads and lists one entry per CDR3 protein. The sample has some 250,000 distinct CDR3 sequences, just over 14% seen once. Sequencing was performed on blood. These receptors were taken from a woman in her forties with Graves' hyperthyroidism that later progressed to Graves' ophthalmopathy. Both conserved end residues are part of each CDR3. A D gene is named only where the DNA matches it firmly. Size values are once, few and many counts, or a class for expanded clones, and some rows have none.

>many|NA|12|TRBV7-8|TRBJ2-3
TGTGCCAGCAGCTTATTGGTGGATACGCAGTATTTT
CASSLLVDTQYF
>NA|NA|12|TRBV18|TRBJ2-3
TGTGCCAGCTCACCAAAGGAAGATACGCAGTATTTT
CASSPKEDTQYF
>many|TRBD1|15|TRBV20-1|TRBJ1-1
TGCAGTGCTAACGACAGGGAGGGTCAGGACACTGAAGCTTTCTTT
CSANDREGQDTEAFF
>many|NA|14|TRBV11-2|TRBJ2-1
TGTGCCAGCAGCCCTCGGCAGGGGAAGAATGAGCAGTTCTTC
CASSPRQGKNEQFF
>many|NA|14|TRBV28|TRBJ2-7
TGTGCCAGCAGTTTTGGGACCCCTTCTACCGAGCAGTACTTC
CASSFGTPSTEQYF
>many|TRBD2|15|TRBV7-9|TRBJ2-3
TGTGCCAGCAGCTTTAGCGGGCTCCTCACAGATACGCAGTATTTT
CASSFSGLLTDTQYF
>few|TRBD2|14|TRBV28|TRBJ2-1
TGTGCCAGCAGTTTGGGCGGGAGATACAATGAGCAGTTCTTC
CASSLGGRYNEQFF
>NA|TRBD2|15|TRBV28|TRBJ2-3
TGTGCCAGCAGTTTGGAGGCGGGAGGGCGGGATACGCAGTATTTT
CASSLEAGGRDTQYF
>many|NA|14|TRBV5-1|TRBJ2-1
TGCGCCAGCAGCTTGGAGGGTAGCTCCAATGAGCAGTTCTTC
CASSLEGSSNEQFF
>many|NA|12|TRBV12-3/TRBV12-4|TRBJ2-3
TGTGCCAGCAGTCCGATGGGAGATACGCAGTATTTT
CASSPMGDTQYF
>NA|TRBD1|14|TRBV2|TRBJ2-7
TGTGCCAGCAGACCTGGACAGGGCCCCTACGAGCAGTACTTC
CASRPGQGPYEQYF
>many|NA|15|TRBV5-1|TRBJ2-1
TGCGCCAGCAGCTTGGATGCAGGAACCTACAATGAGCAGTTCTTC
CASSLDAGTYNEQFF
>many|TRBD1|15|TRBV5-6|TRBJ2-5
TGTGCCAGCAGCTTGGCCGGGACAGGGAAAGAGACCCAGTACTTC
CASSLAGTGKETQYF
>many|TRBD1|14|TRBV19|TRBJ1-4
TGTGCCAGTAGTACAGGGGGATGGAGTGAAAAACTGTTTTTT
CASSTGGWSEKLFF
>many|TRBD1|15|TRBV10-2|TRBJ1-6
TGCGCCAGCAGTGATCTCGGACAGGGGATTCGCCCCCTCCACTTT
CASSDLGQGIRPLHF
>many|TRBD1|18|TRBV2|TRBJ2-2
TGTGCCAGCAGTGGATGGGTAGGCCCAGGGGGCCTCACCGGGGAGCTGTTTTTT
CASSGWVGPGGLTGELFF
>many|NA|15|TRBV28|TRBJ1-1
TGTGCCAGCAGTGTGTGGCCTCGATTGAACACTGAAGCTTTCTTT
CASSVWPRLNTEAFF
>many|TRBD1|12|TRBV20-1|TRBJ1-1
TGCAGTGCTCAGGGGGCGAACACTGAAGCTTTCTTT
CSAQGANTEAFF
>many|TRBD2|15|TRBV11-1|TRBJ2-3
TGTGCCAGCAGCTGGACTAGCGCTGACACAGATACGCAGTATTTT
CASSWTSADTDTQYF
>many|TRBD2|16|TRBV28|TRBJ2-3
TGTGCCAGCAGTTTCAGGACTAGCGGGCTCACAGATACGCAGTATTTT
CASSFRTSGLTDTQYF
>many|NA|12|TRBV7-8|TRBJ2-1
TGTGCCAGCAGCTTAGGAGGACATGAGCAGTTCTTC
CASSLGGHEQFF
>many|TRBD2|16|TRBV7-8|TRBJ2-1
TGTGCCAGCAGCCGCCCGACTAGCGGAAACTACAATGAGCAGTTCTTC
CASSRPTSGNYNEQFF
>many|NA|14|TRBV28|TRBJ1-2
TGTGCCAGCAGGACCCCGCAGGGGCGAGCTGGCTACACCTTC
CASRTPQGRAGYTF
>many|NA|14|TRBV2|TRBJ2-1
TGTGCCAGCAGTGGATCAGGTCCCCTCAATGAGCAGTTCTTC
CASSGSGPLNEQFF
>many|NA|13|TRBV9|TRBJ1-1
TGTGCCAGCAGCGTAGATAAAAACACTGAAGCTTTCTTT
CASSVDKNTEAFF
>many|NA|15|TRBV4-1|TRBJ2-7
TGCGCCAGCAGCCCAGGAGACACCCTCTCCTACGAGCAGTACTTC
CASSPGDTLSYEQYF
>many|TRBD2|17|TRBV27|TRBJ2-1
TGTGCCAGCAGTCCGTCGAAGAGCGGGAGTAGTATCGATGAGCAGTTCTTC
CASSPSKSGSSIDEQFF
>NA|NA|13|TRBV7-9|TRBJ2-7
TGTGCCAGCAGCACCGTTGAAGCCTACGAGCAGTACTTC
CASSTVEAYEQYF
>many|NA|14|TRBV18|TRBJ2-1
TGTGCCAGCTCACCAGTGGGGAACCACAATGAGCAGTTCTTC
CASSPVGNHNEQFF
>NA|NA|12|TRBV20-1|TRBJ1-4
TGCAGTGCTAGGACAACTAATGAAAAACTGTTTTTT
CSARTTNEKLFF
>many|TRBD1|15|TRBV7-4|TRBJ1-1
TGTGCCAGCTCCCCCCGGGACAGGGGTAGCACTGAAGCTTTCTTT
CASSPRDRGSTEAFF
>NA|NA|14|TRBV18|TRBJ2-7
TGTGCCAGCTCACCACGTGGAGTTTCCTACGAGCAGTACTTC
CASSPRGVSYEQYF
>many|NA|16|TRBV5-1|TRBJ1-1
TGCGCCAGCAGCTTGTTTAGCACCGCTCCAAACACTGAAGCTTTCTTT
CASSLFSTAPNTEAFF